A single sample gave rise to the 14 T cell receptor beta chains below, sequenced in a study of blood T cells in healthy people across ages. A J-beta primer mix and a sample-barcoded 5' primer were used in a second PCR of about 6 to 12 cycles. TCRdb called the 5' RACE reads again in MiXCR, with one record for every CDR3 protein. The data show 700,000 to 850,000 distinct CDR3 sequences, with around half seen just once and 40% to 50% held by the top ten. The specimen was blood. The receptors were gathered from a man older than 75 in good health.

This clonotype was observed a few times. CDR3 region: CASSRGPNYGYTF. In DNA form, the CDR3 reads TGTGCCAGCAGCCGCGGGCCTAACTATGGCTACACCTTC. The chain recombines TRBV2 with TRBJ1-2; D is unresolved. This CDR3 comprises 13 residues. The V end was cut by 6 bases, the J end by 0 bases, with 8 bases between. The V gene's germline CDR1 is SNHLY and CDR2 FYNNEI.

V usage is TRBV5-1 and J usage is TRBJ1-1; 7 nucleotides line up with TRBD1. CDR3 size: 14 residues. V shed 4 bases, J shed 1 base, and the junction held 4 bases outside the gene matches. Germline CDR1 is SGHRS and CDR2 is YFSETQ. The CDR3 bases are TGCGCCAGCAGCAAGGGACAGCCGAACACTGAAGCTTTCTTT. Residues: CASSKGQPNTEAFF.

This chain connects TRBV3-1 to TRBJ2-2; no clear D. Germline V gene lookup returns CDR1 LGHDT and CDR2 YNNKEL (reference sequence). The V gene lost 2 bases and the J gene lost 0 bases, with 7 bases spanning the gap. This CDR3 spans 15 amino acids. CDR3 nucleotide sequence: TGTGCCAGCAGCCAATGGGCACCGAACACCGGGGAGCTGTTTTTT. It codes for CASSQWAPNTGELFF.

The count of this clonotype is one. J is TRBJ2-7 and V is TRBV25-1; 7 positions match TRBD2. The CDR3 length is 16 residues. Losses at the gene ends were 1 base for V and 4 bases for J; bases not matched to a gene: 10. Germline CDR1 is MGHDK and CDR2 is SYGVNS. The CDR3 nucleotides are TGTGCCAGCAGTGAATTTTGGACTGGCGGGAGTTACGAGCAGTACTTC. Translation gives CASSEFWTGGSYEQYF.

The sample holds a few counts of this clonotype. The rearrangement joins TRBV29-1 to TRBJ2-7; D is possibly TRBD1 (6 bases). This CDR3 contains 13 residues. V was clipped by 8 bases and J by 2 bases, with 16 bases between them. Germline values: CDR1 SQVTM, CDR2 ANQGSEA. The CDR3 DNA follows: TGCAGCCCCCGCAGGGGTGCGACCTACGAGCAGTACTTC. This translates into CSPRRGATYEQYF.

This clonotype was seen just once. The chain combines TRBV12-3 or TRBV12-4 with TRBJ2-1; TRBD2 might be the D (5 bases). The J call may be faulty, since TRBJ2-7 better matches the DNA end. CDR3 length: 15 amino acids. CDR3 sequence (DNA): TGTGCCAGCACTAAGGGCCCAGAGGGCTACAATGAGCAGTACTTC. This sequence encodes CASTKGPEGYNEQYF.

In this sample, this clonotype turned up a few times. V is TRBV5-1 and J is TRBJ2-5; 8 nucleotides match TRBD1. Losses at the gene ends were 4 bases for V and 10 bases for J; bases not matched to a gene: 15. The CDR3 contains 15 residues. Germline lookup yields CDR1 SGHRS and CDR2 YFSETQ. CDR3 sequence: CASSGKDRTGSNQYF. The CDR3 DNA follows: TGCGCCAGCAGCGGCAAAGATAGGACAGGGAGTAACCAGTACTTC.

CDR3 sequence: CASSVRGDLNEQFF. In DNA form, the CDR3 reads TGTGCCAGCAGCGTAAGAGGGGACCTCAATGAGCAGTTCTTC. The chain employs TRBV7-3 and TRBJ2-1; TRBD1 or TRBD2 may be the D gene (5 bases each). The CDR3 contains 14 residues. Germline CDR1 SGHTA, CDR2 FQGTGA. V was pared by 5 bases and J by 6 bases, with 14 bases between.

This chain joins TRBV7-3 and TRBJ2-1; D is ambiguous. Trimming shortened V by 5 bases and J by 3 bases, and 11 bases separated the two germline ends. The V gene's germline CDR1 is SGHTA and CDR2 FQGTGA. The CDR3 covers 14 residues. CDR3 sequence (DNA): TGTGCCAGCAGCAAACACCTGGACTACAATGAGCAGTTCTTC. Translation: CASSKHLDYNEQFF.

The chain uses TRBV3-1 and TRBJ2-7; TRBD2 agrees at 11 bases. The CDR3 runs 16 residues. After removal of 6 bases from V and 1 base from J, the junction contained 8 bases not matched to a gene. The germline gives CDR1 LGHDT, CDR2 YNNKEL (reference sequence). The CDR3 nucleotides are TGTGCCAGCAGACCATCCGGGACTAGCGGATCCTACGAGCAGTACTTC. Encoded protein: CASRPSGTSGSYEQYF.

This sequence joins TRBV2 and TRBJ2-3; 8 bases map to TRBD2. Germline V gives CDR1 SNHLY, CDR2 FYNNEI. V was pared by 4 bases and J by 1 base, with 7 bases of the junction left unmatched. The CDR3 has 16 residues. The chain's CDR3 is CASSARLASRTDTQYF. CDR3 sequence (DNA): TGTGCCAGCAGTGCACGACTAGCGAGCCGCACAGATACGCAGTATTTT. The entire variable domain, with the rest obtained from reference TRBV2 and TRBJ2-3, is as follows: EPEVTQTPSHQVTQMGQEVILRCVPISNHLYFYWYRQILGQKVEFLVSFYNNEISEKSEIFDDQFSVERPDGSNFTLKIRSTKLEDSAMYFCASSARLASRTDTQYFGPGTRLTVL.

Only a few counts were recorded for this clonotype. The chain combines TRBV24-1 with TRBJ2-1, with TRBD1 matching over 8 bases. After removal of 2 bases from V and 4 bases from J, the junction contained 3 bases not matched to a gene. Germline V gene sequence: CDR1 KGHDR, CDR2 SFDVKD. CDR3 length equals 15 residues. CDR3 residues: CATSDSRTGYNEQFF. The CDR3 DNA sequence: TGTGCCACCAGTGATTCCAGGACAGGGTACAATGAGCAGTTCTTC.

The chain joins TRBV3-1 to TRBJ2-1; 9 bases are shared with TRBD2. V dropped 4 bases and J dropped 4; count of bases not matched to a gene: 8. From germline, CDR1 is LGHDT and CDR2 YNNKEL (reference sequence). The CDR3 has 16 amino acids. The CDR3 DNA reads TGTGCCAGCAGCCCTGGACTAGCGCCGGAATACAATGAGCAGTTCTTC. Protein product: CASSPGLAPEYNEQFF.

The chain is built from TRBV7-2 and TRBJ2-1; D is unresolved. Per the germline V gene, CDR1 is SGHTA and CDR2 is FQGNSA. Trimming took off 3 bases at V and 3 bases at J, with 9 bases between the two ends. The CDR3 runs 14 residues. The CDR3 here is CASSFRSGYNEQFF. The CDR3 DNA reads as TGTGCCAGCAGCTTCCGGTCTGGCTACAATGAGCAGTTCTTC.